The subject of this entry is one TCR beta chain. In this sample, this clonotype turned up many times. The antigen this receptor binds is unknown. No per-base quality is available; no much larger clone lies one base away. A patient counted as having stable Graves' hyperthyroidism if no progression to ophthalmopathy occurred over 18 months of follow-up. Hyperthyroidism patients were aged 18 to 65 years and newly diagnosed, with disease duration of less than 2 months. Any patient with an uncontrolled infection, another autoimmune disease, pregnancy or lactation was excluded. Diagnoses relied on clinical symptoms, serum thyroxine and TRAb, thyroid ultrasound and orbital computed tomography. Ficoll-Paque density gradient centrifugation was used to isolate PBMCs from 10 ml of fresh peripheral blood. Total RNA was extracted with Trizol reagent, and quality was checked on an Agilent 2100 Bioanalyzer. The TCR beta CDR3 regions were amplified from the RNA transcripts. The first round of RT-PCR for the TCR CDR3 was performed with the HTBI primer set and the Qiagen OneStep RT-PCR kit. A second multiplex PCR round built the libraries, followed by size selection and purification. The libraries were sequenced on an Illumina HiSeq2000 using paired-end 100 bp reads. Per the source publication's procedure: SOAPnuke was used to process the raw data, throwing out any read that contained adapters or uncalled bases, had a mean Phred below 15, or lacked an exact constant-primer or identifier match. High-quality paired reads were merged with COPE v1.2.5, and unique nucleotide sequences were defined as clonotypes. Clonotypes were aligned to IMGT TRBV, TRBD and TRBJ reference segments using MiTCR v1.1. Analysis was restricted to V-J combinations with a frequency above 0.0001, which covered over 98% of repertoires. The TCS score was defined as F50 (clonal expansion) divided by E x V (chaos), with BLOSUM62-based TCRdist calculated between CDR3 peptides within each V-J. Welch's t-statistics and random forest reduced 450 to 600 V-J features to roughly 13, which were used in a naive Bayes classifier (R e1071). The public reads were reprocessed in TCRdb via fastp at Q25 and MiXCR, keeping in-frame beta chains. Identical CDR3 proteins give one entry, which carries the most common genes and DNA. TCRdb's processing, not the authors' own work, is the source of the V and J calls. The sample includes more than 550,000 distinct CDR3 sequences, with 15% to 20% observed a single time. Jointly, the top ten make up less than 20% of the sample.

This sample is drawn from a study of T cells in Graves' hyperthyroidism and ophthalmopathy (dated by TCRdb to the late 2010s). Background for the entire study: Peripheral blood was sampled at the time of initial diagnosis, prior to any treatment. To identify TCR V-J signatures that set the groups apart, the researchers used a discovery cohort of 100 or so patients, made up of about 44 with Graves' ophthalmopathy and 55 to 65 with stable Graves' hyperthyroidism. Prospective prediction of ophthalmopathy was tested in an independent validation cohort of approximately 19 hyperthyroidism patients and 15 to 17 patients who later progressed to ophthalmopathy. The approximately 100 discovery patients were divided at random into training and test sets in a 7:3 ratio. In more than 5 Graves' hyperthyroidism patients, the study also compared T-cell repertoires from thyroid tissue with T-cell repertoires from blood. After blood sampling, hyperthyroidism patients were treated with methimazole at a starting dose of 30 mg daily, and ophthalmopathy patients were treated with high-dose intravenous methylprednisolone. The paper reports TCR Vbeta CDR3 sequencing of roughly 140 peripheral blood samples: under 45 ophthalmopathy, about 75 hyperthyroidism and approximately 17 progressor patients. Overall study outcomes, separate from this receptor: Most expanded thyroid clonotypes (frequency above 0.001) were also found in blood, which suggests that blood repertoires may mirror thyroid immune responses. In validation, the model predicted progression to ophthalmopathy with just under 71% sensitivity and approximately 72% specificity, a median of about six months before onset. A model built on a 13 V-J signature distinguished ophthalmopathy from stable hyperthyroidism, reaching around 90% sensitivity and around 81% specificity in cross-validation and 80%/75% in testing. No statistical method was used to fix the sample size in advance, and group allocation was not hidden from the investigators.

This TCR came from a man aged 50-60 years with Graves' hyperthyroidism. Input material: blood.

The sequence in DNA is TGTGCCAGCAGGAAATGGGAGAACAATGAGCAGTTCTTC. This codes for CASRKWENNEQFF. Recombination connected TRBV2 to TRBJ2-1, and possibly TRBD2, on 5 matching bases. The CDR3 numbers 13 residues from cysteine through phenylalanine. The sequence is cut down to CDR3 DNA, 39 bases in frame from base 1. The germline V gene encodes CDR1 SNHLY and CDR2 FYNNEI. V loses 6 bases, J loses 5 bases, and the germline ends lie 11 bases apart.